This T cell receptor (beta chain) was documented in a study of cytomegalovirus exposure and HLA in healthy donors. Trimming left V 4 bases short and J 1 base short, with 6 bases between. Germline assignment: CDR1 SGDLS and CDR2 YYNGEE. This CDR3 has 13 residues. The PCR contained 60 Vbeta and 13 Jbeta primers. Assay used: immunoSEQ multiplex PCR; TCRdb lists only in-frame clones, some missing. The repertoire has about 160,000 clones, roughly 80% of them found once; the top ten carry 4.3%. The sequence derives from a man aged 35-49 years in good health and CMV-seronegative. This sequence joins TRBV9 and TRBJ2-4; the D is unclear. Sequencing input: PBMCs. Here the CDR3 reads CASSPQAKNIQYF. CDR3 nucleotide sequence: TGTGCCAGCAGCCCCCAGGCCAAAAACATTCAGTACTTC.